Shown below are 8 T cell receptor beta chains from a single sample sequenced in a study of blood T cell repertoires in COVID-19. Profiled with immunoSEQ multiplex PCR; TCRdb holds only in-frame clones, not every one. The sample records approximately 300,000 clones, 65% to 85% being singletons. Material for sequencing was peripheral blood. These receptor sequences come from a person aged 65-85 years with COVID-19, enrolled during active disease.

The chain carries TRBV5-1 and TRBJ2-7; 8 bases map to TRBD1. V was clipped by 2 bases and J by 4 bases; unmatched bases: 17. CDR1 is SGHRS, CDR2 YFSETQ, per germline. CDR3 length: 18 residues. CDR3 sequence reads: CASSFQPGTGLGEYEQYF. The CDR3 bases are TGCGCCAGCAGCTTCCAACCCGGGACAGGTCTGGGTGAATACGAGCAGTACTTC.

The V gene is TRBV5-1, the J gene TRBJ2-3; 14 nucleotides line up with TRBD2. Trimming took 2 bases from V and 3 from J; bases not matched to a gene: 8. This CDR3 is 18 amino acids long. Germline assignment: CDR1 SGHRS and CDR2 YFSETQ. The CDR3: CASSFLLTSGGGTDTQYF. CDR3 nucleotides: TGCGCCAGCAGCTTCCTATTGACTAGCGGGGGGGGAACAGATACGCAGTATTTT.

The rearrangement uses TRBV11-2 and TRBJ2-7, with TRBD1 matching over 7 bases. Germline V gene lookup returns CDR1 SGHAT and CDR2 FQNNGV. J gave up 3 bases and V 5 bases, and 7 bases lay outside the gene matches. The CDR3 spans 14 residues. The CDR3 DNA follows: TGTGCCAGCAGCAAAGACAGGGTCCTCTACGAGCAGTACTTC. Translation gives CASSKDRVLYEQYF.

CDR3 sequence reads: CASSLMTGGYGELFF. The CDR3 region has the DNA TGTGCCAGCAGTTTAATGACAGGGGGCTACGGGGAGCTGTTTTTT. V and J are TRBV28 and TRBJ2-2; the match to TRBD1 covers 10 bases. Unmatched junction bases numbered 4, after V lost 2 bases and J lost 7 bases. Germline CDR1 is MDHEN and CDR2 is SYDVKM. This CDR3 contains 15 residues. The full variable domain, its missing parts supplied by reference TRBV28 and TRBJ2-2, is DVKVTQSSRYLVKRTGEKVFLECVQDMDHENMFWYRQDPGLGLRLIYFSYDVKMKEKGDIPEGYSVSREKKERFSLILESASTNQTSMYLCASSLMTGGYGELFFGEGSRLTVL.

J is TRBJ2-7 and V is TRBV6-5; 8 bases agree with TRBD2. The CDR3 spans 13 residues. V lost 6 bases to trimming and J lost 4 bases; unmatched junction nucleotides: 5. The germline gives CDR1 MNHEY, CDR2 SVGAGI. CDR3 sequence: CASRRGGRYEQYF. Written as DNA, the CDR3 is TGTGCCAGCAGACGCGGGGGGCGTTACGAGCAGTACTTC.

The chain has TRBV4-2 and TRBJ2-2; 9 bases line up with TRBD2. The CDR3 consists of 16 residues. Germline V CDR1 and CDR2: LGHNA, YNFKEQ. The ends lost 4 bases at V and 0 bases at J; junction bases unmatched: 3. This CDR3 is CASSPRLAANTGELFF. DNA for the CDR3: TGTGCCAGCAGCCCTCGACTAGCGGCGAACACCGGGGAGCTGTTTTTT.

This chain uses TRBV29-1 with TRBJ1-1; 8 bases fit TRBD1. The CDR3 is 13 amino acids. Germline CDR1 and CDR2: SQVTM and ANQGSEA. J gave up 5 bases and V 0 bases, and 2 bases lay outside the gene matches. The CDR3 sequence: CSVEDRGRTEAFF. The CDR3 DNA reads as TGCAGCGTTGAAGACAGGGGGCGGACTGAAGCTTTCTTT. The variable domain in full, completed from reference TRBV29-1 and TRBJ1-1, reads SAVISQKPSRDICQRGTSLTIQCQVDSQVTMMFWYRQQPGQSLTLIATANQGSEATYESGFVIDKFPISRPNLTFSTLTVSNMSPEDSSIYLCSVEDRGRTEAFFGQGTRLTVV.

The V gene is TRBV5-6, the J gene TRBJ2-7, with TRBD1 identical over 8 bases. The CDR3 has 16 amino acids. Germline V CDR1 and CDR2: SGHDT, YYEEEE. Unmatched junction bases numbered 8, after V lost 0 bases and J lost 3 bases. The CDR3 spells CASSLGQGASVYEQYF. The DNA for the CDR3 is TGTGCCAGCAGCTTGGGTCAGGGGGCCTCCGTCTACGAGCAGTACTTC.